Presented here are 2 T cell receptor beta chains from one specimen sequenced in a study of T cell responses to AZD1222 COVID-19 vaccine. Produced via immunoSEQ multiplex PCR; TCRdb's table is partial and in-frame only. The data show around 110,000 clones, with roughly 87% seen just once and 6% to 8% held by the top ten. Sequenced here: peripheral blood, sampled on day 0 of AZD1222 vaccination. The receptors shown here come from an adult in good health.

This rearrangement joins TRBV15 to TRBJ1-1, with TRBD1 identical over 12 bases. Unmatched junction bases numbered 8, after V lost 7 bases and J lost 5 bases. Per germline, CDR1 LNHNV and CDR2 YYDKDF (reference sequence). The CDR3 length is 15 residues. CDR3 loop: CATKPGTGGRTEAFF. For the CDR3, the DNA is TGTGCCACCAAACCCGGGACAGGGGGCAGGACTGAAGCTTTCTTT.

The chain combines TRBV2 with TRBJ1-1; 9 bases map to TRBD1. V gave up 4 bases and J gave up 5 bases; unmatched junction bases: 5. This CDR3 is built from 14 residues. The germline V gene has CDR1 SNHLY and CDR2 FYNNEI. This CDR3 is CASSAGTGRTEAFF. In DNA, the CDR3 is TGTGCCAGCAGTGCCGGGACAGGGAGGACTGAAGCTTTCTTT.